This TCR beta chain was identified in a study of cytomegalovirus exposure and HLA in healthy donors. Findings and caveats of the study: CMV serostatus stood as the only immune exposure information on hand.

Germline values: CDR1 MNHNS, CDR2 SASEGT. Between the trimmed V and J ends, which lost 10 bases and 1 base, there was a span of 7 bases. The CDR3 loop spans 11 amino acids. Worth noting for this clone: Its antigen is unknown.

PCR used 60 Vbeta primers and 13 Jbeta primers. This table comes from immunoSEQ multiplex PCR, and its TCRdb copy is limited to in-frame clones, with some not included. This sample yields around 200,000 clones, of which approximately 80% are seen a single time; roughly 10% belongs to the top ten. This clonotype was sampled from a woman between 45 and 65 years old in good health and CMV-seropositive. Sequenced sample: PBMCs. The chain couples TRBV6-1 to TRBJ2-5, with D possibly being TRBD1 (5 bases). The chain's CDR3 is CATGAQETQYF. Here the CDR3 DNA reads TGTGCCACTGGGGCCCAAGAGACCCAGTACTTC.